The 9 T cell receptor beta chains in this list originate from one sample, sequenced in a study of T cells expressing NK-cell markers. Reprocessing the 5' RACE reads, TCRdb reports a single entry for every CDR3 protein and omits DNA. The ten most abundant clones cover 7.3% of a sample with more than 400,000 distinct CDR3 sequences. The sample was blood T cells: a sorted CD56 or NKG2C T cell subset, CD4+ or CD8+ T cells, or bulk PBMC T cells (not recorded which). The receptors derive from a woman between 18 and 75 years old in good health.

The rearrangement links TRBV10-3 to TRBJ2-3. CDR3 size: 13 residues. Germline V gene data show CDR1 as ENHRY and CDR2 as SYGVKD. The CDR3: CAIRGTETDTQYF.

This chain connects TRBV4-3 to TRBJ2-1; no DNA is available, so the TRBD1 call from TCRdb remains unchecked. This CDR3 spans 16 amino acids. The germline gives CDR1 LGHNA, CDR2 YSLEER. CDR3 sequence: CASSHLVGTGGDEQFF.

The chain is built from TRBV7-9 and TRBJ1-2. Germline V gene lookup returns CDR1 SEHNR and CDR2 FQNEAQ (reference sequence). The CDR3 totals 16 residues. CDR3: CASSSSLGGGNYGYTF.

The CDR3 sequence is CASSVISGRPNTGELFF. The chain has TRBV9 and TRBJ2-2; absent DNA, TCRdb's TRBD2 call cannot be checked. The CDR3 is 17 residues long. In germline, CDR1 is SGDLS, CDR2 YYNGEE.

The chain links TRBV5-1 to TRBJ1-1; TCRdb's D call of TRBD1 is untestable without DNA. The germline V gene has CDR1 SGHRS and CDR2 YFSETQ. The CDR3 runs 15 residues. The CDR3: CASSLTGQGSFEAFF.

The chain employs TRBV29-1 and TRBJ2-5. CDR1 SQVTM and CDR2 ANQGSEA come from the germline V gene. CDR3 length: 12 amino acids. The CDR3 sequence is CSVRSPQETQYF.

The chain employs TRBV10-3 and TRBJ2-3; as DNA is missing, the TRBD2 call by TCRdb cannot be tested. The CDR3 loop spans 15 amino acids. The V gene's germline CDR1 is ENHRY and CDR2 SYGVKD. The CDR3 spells CAIRAEREATDTQYF.

CDR3 sequence reads: CASQRGAKPGELFF. This chain joins TRBV12-3 or TRBV12-4 and TRBJ2-2; TCRdb indicates TRBD2, and absent DNA this call remains unverified. CDR3 length: 14 amino acids.

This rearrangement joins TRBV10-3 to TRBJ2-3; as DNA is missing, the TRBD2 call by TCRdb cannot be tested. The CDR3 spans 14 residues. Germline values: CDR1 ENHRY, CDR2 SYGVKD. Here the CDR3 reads CAISPGGGTDTQYF.